The 10 T cell receptor beta chains given below trace back to one sample, sequenced in a study of spatial heterogeneity in lung cancer. TCRdb reanalysed the 5' RACE reads using MiXCR and keeps one entry per CDR3 protein. This repertoire shows about 17,000 distinct CDR3 sequences, about 20% found once; its top ten account for about 19%. Stated time point: sample taken at primary tumor resection. Unsorted whole RNA from tumor, nontumor lung or frozen PBMC underwent sequencing. Sequencing was performed on PBMCs, taken at surgery. The receptors come from a female donor with early-stage non-small cell lung cancer.

This clonotype was recorded many times. This rearrangement joins TRBV2 to TRBJ2-7; D is uncertain. Germline V gives CDR1 SNHLY, CDR2 FYNNEI. CDR3 length: 15 residues. Deletions cut 2 bases from V and 0 bases from J, with 11 bases between. This chain's CDR3 is CASSEPMGSSYEQYF. The CDR3 coding sequence is TGTGCCAGCAGTGAACCTATGGGCTCCTCCTACGAGCAGTACTTC.

This clonotype was counted ten times or more. The chain employs TRBV6-2 or TRBV6-3 and TRBJ1-3; 7 nucleotides align to TRBD1. CDR1 is MNHEY and CDR2 is SVGEGT in the germline V gene. V shed 6 bases, J shed 0 bases, and the junction held 5 bases outside the gene matches. The CDR3 is 15 residues long. CDR3: CASRGTARSGNTIYF. For the CDR3, the DNA is TGTGCCAGCAGAGGGACAGCTCGCTCTGGAAACACCATATATTTT.

V and J are TRBV28 and TRBJ2-7; possible D gene TRBD1, 5 bases. Germline loops: CDR1 MDHEN, CDR2 SYDVKM. CDR3 size: 13 residues. V shed 6 bases and J shed 6 bases, with 15 bases lying between them. CDR3 loop: CASSIPGFGEQYF. The CDR3 DNA is TGTGCCAGCAGCATTCCAGGGTTTGGCGAGCAGTACTTC.

This chain joins TRBV20-1 and TRBJ2-3; 7 bases map to TRBD2. The CDR3 extends over 14 amino acids. CDR1 is DFQATT, CDR2 SNEGSKA, per germline (reference sequence). V shed 2 bases and J 0 bases; nucleotides not matched to a gene: 2. The CDR3 sequence is CSARLAVSTDTQYF. CDR3 coding DNA: TGCAGTGCTAGACTAGCGGTTAGCACAGATACGCAGTATTTT.

Relative to its sample, this clonotype is medium-sized. The CDR3 nucleotides read TGTGCCAGCACCGCCAGGCGTCGGAGAGCCTACAATGAGCAGTTCTTC. Its protein product is CASTARRRRAYNEQFF. The chain combines TRBV28 with TRBJ2-1; no reliable D call. Trimming shortened V by 7 bases and J by 2 bases, and 18 bases separated the two germline ends. The CDR3 runs 16 residues. CDR1 is MDHEN and CDR2 is SYDVKM in the germline V gene. The full variable domain, rest sourced from reference TRBV28 and TRBJ2-1, is DVKVTQSSRYLVKRTGEKVFLECVQDMDHENMFWYRQDPGLGLRLIYFSYDVKMKEKGDIPEGYSVSREKKERFSLILESASTNQTSMYLCASTARRRRAYNEQFFGPGTRLTVL.

The chain has TRBV23-1 and TRBJ2-4; 9 bases fit TRBD1. TRBV23-1 qualifies as an ORF whose function is uncertain. The CDR3 extends over 21 amino acids. V shed 1 base and J 0 bases; nucleotides not matched to a gene: 16. The CDR3 bases are TGCGCCAGCAGTCAATTTCCCATGGGACAGGGACGGGGGCTAGCCAAAAACATTCAGTACTTC. Its protein is CASSQFPMGQGRGLAKNIQYF.

This clonotype showed up many times. The J gene is TRBJ2-1, the V gene TRBV20-1, with D possibly being TRBD1 (5 bases). CDR3 length: 14 residues. Germline CDR1 and CDR2: DFQATT and SNEGSKA (reference sequence). The V end lost 3 bases, the J end lost 3 bases, and 12 bases lay between the germline ends. The CDR3 protein is CSASETVSYNEQFF. The CDR3 bases are TGCAGTGCTAGTGAGACAGTTAGCTACAATGAGCAGTTCTTC.

This clonotype was seen just once. The germline gene is not matched at one end of the junction; a read error may be the cause. The J gene is TRBJ1-1, the V gene TRBV30, with 7 bases lining up with TRBD1. CDR3 size: 11 residues. Germline V gene data show CDR1 as GTSNPN and CDR2 as SVGIG (reference sequence). The CDR3 region has the DNA TGTGCCTGGAGTGTAAGGACAGGACCAGGGTTT. Its protein product is CAWSVRTGPGF.

The chain carries TRBV18 and TRBJ2-3; possible D gene TRBD2, 5 bases. V lost 0 bases and J 5 bases, leaving 15 bases between the germline ends. The V gene's germline CDR1 is KGHSH and CDR2 LQKENI. The CDR3 consists of 16 residues. CDR3 DNA sequence: TGTGCCAGCTCACCACCTCAGAGGAGGAAGGGAGATACGCAGTATTTT. Translated, it gives CASSPPQRRKGDTQYF. The variable domain in full, completed from reference TRBV18 and TRBJ2-3, reads NAGVMQNPRHLVRRRGQEARLRCSPMKGHSHVYWYRQLPEEGLKFMVYLQKENIIDESGMPKERFSAEFPKEGPSILRIQQVVRGDSAAYFCASSPPQRRKGDTQYFGPGTRLTVL.

This clonotype was found many times. The chain joins TRBV7-2 to TRBJ2-7, with 9 nucleotides matching TRBD1. The junction had 3 bases not matched to a gene; V was cut back by 4 bases and J by 5 bases. Germline V lookup: CDR1 SGHTA, CDR2 FQGNSA. This CDR3 has 13 amino acids. CDR3 DNA: TGTGCCAGCAGCTCCCGGGACAGGGACGAGCAGTACTTC. Amino acids: CASSSRDRDEQYF.